This T cell receptor beta chain is from a study of technical replicates of blood from a few donors. Produced via immunoSEQ multiplex PCR; TCRdb's table is partial and in-frame only. Of under 100,000 clones listed, around 96% are singletons. CDR1 is SGHDT and CDR2 is YYEEEE in the germline V gene. This CDR3 contains 15 residues. Trimming removed 2 bases from V and 8 bases from J; junction bases left unmatched: 8. This receptor was identified in a human donor in good health. The J gene is TRBJ2-1, the V gene TRBV5-6; TRBD1 matches at 9 bases. Sample: T cells isolated from PBMCs. CDR3 residues: CASSLGTGSIYEQFF. CDR3 nucleotide sequence: TGTGCCAGCAGCTTAGGGACAGGGTCAATCTATGAGCAGTTCTTC.